One sample yielded the 17 T cell receptor beta chains listed below, sequenced in a study of T-cell reconstitution after alpha-beta-depleted transplantation in children. As it was prepared, the TCRbeta library received unique molecular identifiers. One entry per CDR3 protein, called by TCRdb with MiXCR from the PCR reads. The sample carries hundreds of thousands of distinct CDR3 sequences, under 30% recorded once. The specimen comprised PBMCs, sampled before TCRalphabeta/CD19-depleted stem cell transplant. These TCRs come from a girl aged 2-10 years with Fanconi anemia, due to receive a stem cell transplant.

V is TRBV6-5 and J is TRBJ2-7; 10 nucleotides line up with TRBD2. The trim removed 1 base at V and 1 base at J, leaving 10 bases unmatched. Germline V gene lookup returns CDR1 MNHEY and CDR2 SVGAGI. The CDR3 sequence is 18 residues long. The CDR3: CASSYFLPSGGISYEQYF. The DNA of the CDR3 is TGTGCCAGCAGTTACTTCCTTCCTAGCGGGGGTATATCCTACGAGCAGTACTTC.

This clonotype was seen only a few times. This chain connects TRBV3-1 to TRBJ2-1; D is possibly TRBD2 (6 bases). Trimming removed 5 bases at V and 0 bases at J, with 14 bases between. CDR1 is LGHDT and CDR2 is YNNKEL in the germline V gene (reference sequence). This CDR3 contains 16 residues. The CDR3 protein is CASSVNSGNSYNEQFF. CDR3 nucleotides: TGTGCCAGCAGCGTAAATAGCGGTAACTCCTACAATGAGCAGTTCTTC.

In regard to this clonotype: A read error may produce the germline difference seen at one junction end. The rearrangement uses TRBV7-2 and TRBJ2-7; the D gene is possibly TRBD1 (5 bases). The CDR3 is 12 residues long. The V gene's germline CDR1 is SGHTA and CDR2 FQGNSA. The CDR3 sequence: CASRLDSIQQYF. The DNA for the CDR3 is TGTGCCAGCAGGTTAGACAGCATCCAGCAGTACTTC.

The chain uses TRBV7-9 and TRBJ2-1; D remains ambiguous. CDR1 and CDR2 (germline): SEHNR, FQNEAQ (reference sequence). Trimming shortened V by 2 bases and J by 5 bases, and 10 bases separated the two germline ends. The length of the CDR3 is 14 residues. Here the CDR3 DNA reads TGTGCCAGCAGCTTAAGCTTGAGACACAATGAGCAGTTCTTC. Its translation is CASSLSLRHNEQFF.

J is TRBJ2-1 and V is TRBV29-1; 12 bases line up with TRBD2. V lost 6 bases to trimming and J lost 7 bases; unmatched junction nucleotides: 7. This CDR3 has 14 amino acids. CDR1 is SQVTM and CDR2 is ANQGSEA in the germline V gene. Here the CDR3 DNA reads TGCAGCGTGCAGACTAGCGGGAGTTGGAATGAGCAGTTCTTC. The encoded protein is CSVQTSGSWNEQFF.

This clonotype has at least ten counts. CDR3 protein: CASSLTGEKYGYTF. The DNA for the CDR3 is TGTGCCAGCAGCTTGACAGGGGAAAAATATGGCTACACCTTC. This chain links TRBV12-3 or TRBV12-4 with TRBJ1-2; 8 positions agree with TRBD1. Trimming took 6 bases from V and 5 from J; bases not matched to a gene: 8. The CDR3 has 14 residues.

This clonotype was seen ten or more times. This chain connects TRBV12-3 or TRBV12-4 to TRBJ1-5; D gene uncertain. V dropped 7 bases and J dropped 6 bases, with 13 bases sitting between them. The CDR3 is 13 residues long. The CDR3 loop is CASNWTEGQPQHF. The CDR3 bases are TGTGCCAGCAATTGGACCGAGGGTCAGCCCCAGCATTTT.

This clonotype appeared a few times. The chain uses TRBV29-1 and TRBJ2-7; TRBD1 or TRBD2 may be the D gene (6 bases each). The V gene's germline CDR1 is SQVTM and CDR2 ANQGSEA. This CDR3 has 13 amino acids. The V and J ends lost 5 bases and 0 bases respectively, with 11 bases between them. CDR3 amino acids: CSVRRGSSYEQYF. DNA of the CDR3: TGCAGCGTTCGGAGGGGGAGCTCCTACGAGCAGTACTTC.

Worth noting for this clonotype: A much larger clone lies a single base off, so this may be a read error. The chain links TRBV20-1 to TRBJ2-1; the D is unclear. V gave up 5 bases and J gave up 5 bases, with 4 bases separating them. CDR1 is DFQATT and CDR2 is SNEGSKA in the germline V gene (reference sequence). The CDR3 covers 10 residues. Here the CDR3 reads CSAWDNEQFF. In DNA form, the CDR3 reads TGCAGTGCTTGGGACAATGAGCAGTTCTTC.

The CDR3 coding sequence is TGTGCCAGCAGCCCCCCTCCGGGACAGCTGCCCTACAATGAGCAGTTCTTC. Protein sequence: CASSPPPGQLPYNEQFF. The chain combines TRBV7-3 with TRBJ2-1, with 7 bases fitting TRBD1. The ends lost 5 bases at V and 2 bases at J; junction bases unmatched: 12. The germline CDR1 and CDR2 sequences are SGHTA and FQGTGA. This CDR3 is built from 17 residues. The variable domain in full, completed from reference TRBV7-3 and TRBJ2-1, reads GAGVSQTPSNKVTEKGKYVELRCDPISGHTALYWYRQSLGQGPEFLIYFQGTGAADDSGLPNDRFFAVRPEGSVSTLKIQRTERGDSAVYLCASSPPPGQLPYNEQFFGPGTRLTVL.

At least ten counts were recorded for this clonotype. This chain links TRBV29-1 with TRBJ2-7; possibly TRBD1 for D (6 bases). Germline V gives CDR1 SQVTM, CDR2 ANQGSEA. V dropped 4 bases and J dropped 2 bases, with 12 bases sitting between them. The CDR3 contains 13 residues. The CDR3 coding sequence is TGCAGCGTTGCGCCGGGACAACCCTACGAGCAGTACTTC. Translated: CSVAPGQPYEQYF.

In its sample, this clonotype was seen a few times. The rearrangement joins TRBV12-3 or TRBV12-4 to TRBJ2-2; D unresolved. Trimming removed 4 bases from V and 3 bases from J, with 9 bases in between. The CDR3 length is 14 residues. The CDR3 here is CASSYDPHTGELFF. The DNA for the CDR3 is TGTGCCAGCAGTTACGACCCCCACACCGGGGAGCTGTTTTTT.

This clonotype has more than one count but fewer than ten. The V and J genes are TRBV19 and TRBJ2-7, with 7 nucleotides matching TRBD1. The CDR3 runs 17 residues. Germline V gene data show CDR1 as LNHDA and CDR2 as SQIVND (reference sequence). V gave up 2 bases and J gave up 0 bases; unmatched junction bases: 10. As DNA, the CDR3 is TGTGCCAGTAGTATACAACGACAGGGTCTAGACTCCTACGAGCAGTACTTC. It encodes CASSIQRQGLDSYEQYF.

The V and J genes are TRBV23-1 and TRBJ2-7; TRBD1 matches at 9 bases. TRBV23-1 is an ORF; its function is uncertain. This CDR3 is 14 amino acids long. Germline trimming cut 1 base from V and 2 bases from J; bases unmatched to any gene: 0. The CDR3 nucleotides are TGCGCCAGCAGTCAATGGGACAGGGCCTACGAGCAGTACTTC. This codes for CASSQWDRAYEQYF.

The sample holds many counts of this clonotype. This rearrangement joins TRBV12-3 or TRBV12-4 to TRBJ1-5; D is perhaps TRBD1 (5 bases). The germline V and J ends were trimmed by 6 bases and 6 bases, with 12 bases remaining between them. This CDR3 region has 13 residues. The CDR3 DNA reads TGTGCCAGCAGCGAGGCAGGGTTTCAGCCCCAGCATTTT. Encoded protein: CASSEAGFQPQHF.

This clonotype was picked up many times. V is TRBV29-1 and J is TRBJ2-7, with D perhaps TRBD1 or TRBD2 (5 bases each). Trimming took 7 bases from V and 0 from J, leaving 19 bases between them. In germline, CDR1 is SQVTM, CDR2 ANQGSEA. This CDR3 comprises 15 residues. The CDR3 DNA follows: TGCAGCGAAATAGTACTAGTTGGGGGCTCCTACGAGCAGTACTTC. Amino acids: CSEIVLVGGSYEQYF.

The V gene is TRBV11-2, the J gene TRBJ2-1; D ambiguous. Germline V gene data show CDR1 as SGHAT and CDR2 as FQNNGV. Trimming removed 0 bases from V and 9 bases from J, with 3 bases in between. This CDR3 comprises 11 residues. The CDR3 DNA reads TGTGCCAGCAGCTTAGAGAGTGAGCAGTTCTTC. This encodes CASSLESEQFF.